Each of the 13 T cell receptor beta chains below was sequenced from the same sample in a study of cytomegalovirus exposure and HLA in healthy donors. 60 Vbeta and 13 Jbeta primers were used in PCR. Generated by immunoSEQ multiplex PCR, the TCRdb table keeps only in-frame clones and is missing some. The table includes 110,000 or so clones, around 77% detected once. The sequenced sample consisted of PBMCs. All receptors come from a woman aged 25-40 years in good health and CMV-seropositive.

The V gene is TRBV15, the J gene TRBJ2-1, with 7 bases fitting TRBD2. This CDR3 is built from 14 residues. Losses at the gene ends were 11 bases for V and 10 bases for J; bases not matched to a gene: 17. From germline, CDR1 is LNHNV and CDR2 YYDKDF (reference sequence). The CDR3 reads CACRAGTNFDEQFF. The CDR3 bases are TGTGCCTGTAGAGCGGGGACCAACTTCGACGAGCAGTTCTTC. Combining the CDR3 with reference TRBV15 and TRBJ2-1 gives the whole variable domain DAMVIQNPRYQVTQFGKPVTLSCSQTLNHNVMYWYQQKSSQAPKLLFHYYDKDFNNEADTPDNFQSRRPNTSFCFLDIRSPGLGDTAMYLCACRAGTNFDEQFFGPGTRLTVL.

The genes are TRBV6-6 and TRBJ2-2, with a tentative D call TRBD2 (6 bases). The CDR3 has 16 residues. V was clipped by 8 bases and J by 1 base, with 17 bases between them. CDR1 MNHNY and CDR2 SVGAGI come from the germline V gene (reference sequence). The DNA for the CDR3 is TGTGCCAGCGTCCCTTTCGGGAGTCGGAACACCGGGGAGCTGTTTTTT. Translated, it gives CASVPFGSRNTGELFF.

The chain joins TRBV12-2 to TRBJ2-7; TRBD2 is the table's D call, not checked against the DNA. TRBV12-2 is classified as a pseudogene. This CDR3 comprises 13 residues. The DNA of the CDR3 is TGTGCAAGTCGCTTACCTAATAACTACGAGCAGTACTTC. This encodes CASRLPNNYEQYF.

This chain links TRBV5-1 with TRBJ2-1; 10 bases agree with TRBD1. The CDR3 runs to 16 residues. J lost 6 bases, V lost 0 bases, and 6 bases had no gene match. CDR1 is SGHRS, CDR2 YFSETQ, per germline. CDR3 loop: CASSLGGTGVGNEQFF. The CDR3 DNA reads TGCGCCAGCAGCTTGGGGGGGACAGGGGTCGGCAATGAGCAGTTCTTC.

The genes are TRBV30 and TRBJ2-5, with D possibly matching TRBD1 (7 bases). CDR1 and CDR2 from the germline V gene are GTSNPN and SVGIG (reference sequence). Trimming shortened V by 4 bases and J by 5 bases, and 17 bases separated the two germline ends. The CDR3 is 14 residues long. The CDR3: CAWIGGGKRETQYF. Here the CDR3 DNA reads TGTGCCTGGATAGGAGGGGGCAAGAGGGAGACCCAGTACTTC.

The V call is TRBV13, the J call TRBJ1-2, with a possible D match to TRBD1 (5 bases). Trimming left V 5 bases short and J 4 bases short, with 23 bases between. CDR3 length: 17 amino acids. Germline CDR1 is PRHDT and CDR2 is FYEKMQ (reference sequence). The CDR3 reads CASSPRTGAGGSYGYTF. The CDR3 nucleotides are TGTGCCAGCAGCCCCCGGACTGGTGCGGGGGGTAGCTATGGCTACACCTTC.

The chain recombines TRBV19 with TRBJ2-5; TRBD1 matches at 7 bases. The CDR3 spans 14 residues. Trimming took 5 bases from V and 5 from J; bases not matched to a gene: 8. CDR1 and CDR2 (germline): LNHDA, SQIVND (reference sequence). CDR3 sequence: CASSGRQGGETQYF. Here the CDR3 DNA reads TGTGCCAGTAGTGGCAGACAGGGTGGGGAGACCCAGTACTTC.

This clone was seen just once. The rearrangement uses TRBV11-2 and TRBJ1-1, with D hard to call. Germline CDR1 reads SGHAT; CDR2 reads FQNNGV. The CDR3 is 14 residues long. V was cut by 5 bases and J by 1 base, with 11 bases left in between. This CDR3 is CASSPGRGNTEAFF. The CDR3 DNA sequence: TGTGCCAGCAGCCCGGGCCGGGGGAACACTGAAGCTTTCTTT.

The V and J genes are TRBV5-1 and TRBJ2-5; D remains unclear. Trimming pared 2 bases from V and 3 bases from J, leaving 11 bases between. This CDR3 has 14 residues. Germline V gene sequence: CDR1 SGHRS, CDR2 YFSETQ. CDR3 sequence (DNA): TGCGCCAGCAGCTTCGATACTCCTAAAGAGACCCAGTACTTC. Its translation: CASSFDTPKETQYF.

This clone came up a few times. V usage is TRBV2 and J usage is TRBJ2-7; 7 nucleotides line up with TRBD1. This CDR3 has 12 residues. CDR1 and CDR2 from the germline V gene are SNHLY and FYNNEI. V trimming: 5 bases; J trimming: 6 bases; junction bases outside the gene matches: 4. The CDR3 nucleotides read TGTGCCAGCAGTCCTACAGGGGCCGAGCAGTACTTC. This translates into CASSPTGAEQYF. Variable domain in full (rest from reference TRBV2 and TRBJ2-7): EPEVTQTPSHQVTQMGQEVILRCVPISNHLYFYWYRQILGQKVEFLVSFYNNEISEKSEIFDDQFSVERPDGSNFTLKIRSTKLEDSAMYFCASSPTGAEQYFGPGTRLTVT.

This clone was counted only a few times. The chain employs TRBV2 and TRBJ1-6; 7 bases fit TRBD1. CDR1 SNHLY and CDR2 FYNNEI come from the germline V gene. CDR3 length: 13 residues. J lost 7 bases, V lost 10 bases, and 7 bases had no gene match. CDR3 DNA sequence: TGTGCCACCAAGACAGGGTTGAATTCACCCCTCCACTTT. Its translation: CATKTGLNSPLHF.

V usage is TRBV30 and J usage is TRBJ2-3; D remains unclear. CDR3 length equals 12 residues. From germline, CDR1 is GTSNPN and CDR2 SVGIG (reference sequence). Trimming shortened V by 0 bases and J by 6 bases, and 7 bases separated the two germline ends. In DNA, the CDR3 is TGTGCCTGGAGTGTAACCCAGGATACGCAGTATTTT. It codes for CAWSVTQDTQYF.

J is TRBJ2-5 and V is TRBV6-1; 9 nucleotides agree with TRBD2. CDR1 is MNHNS, CDR2 SASEGT, per germline. This CDR3 region has 16 residues. The J segment lost 6 bases and the V segment lost 1 base, leaving 9 bases of the junction unmatched. CDR3 nucleotide sequence: TGTGCCAGCAGTGAAGTGTCTAGCGGGATCCCGCAGACCCAGTACTTC. Translated, it gives CASSEVSSGIPQTQYF.